These 30 T cell receptor beta chains share one sample of origin, sequenced in a study of long-term antiretroviral therapy in people with HIV. This was the immunoSEQ v3.0 assay at survey level. Only in-frame clones appear in the TCRdb table, and some are missing; sequencing was by immunoSEQ multiplex PCR. Among about 43,000 clones listed, approximately 86% were seen once. The material sequenced was unsorted PBMCs, taken 0.1 years before starting antiretroviral therapy. The receptors here all came from a woman between 45 and 60 years old with HIV.

The rearrangement links TRBV5-6 to TRBJ2-2, with 8 bases matching TRBD1. Germline values: CDR1 SGHDT, CDR2 YYEEEE. Trimming took 1 base from V and 4 from J; bases not matched to a gene: 3. This CDR3 comprises 15 residues. The CDR3 DNA reads as TGTGCCAGCAGCTTGCCAGGGGGCACCACCGGGGAGCTGTTTTTT. Amino acid sequence: CASSLPGGTTGELFF.

This clone has more than one count but fewer than ten. The rearrangement uses TRBV7-9 and TRBJ2-2, with TRBD2 matching over 7 bases. V lost 6 bases to trimming and J lost 7 bases; unmatched junction nucleotides: 8. The CDR3 sequence is 14 residues long. Germline V gene data show CDR1 as SEHNR and CDR2 as FQNEAQ (reference sequence). The CDR3 nucleotides are TGTGCCAGCAGTCCCGTCGGGGGGAACGGGGAGCTGTTTTTT. Its translation: CASSPVGGNGELFF.

This clone is a singleton in its sample. The V and J genes are TRBV4-2 and TRBJ1-3, with D unresolved. Trimming removed 0 bases from V and 8 bases from J, with 8 bases in between. The CDR3 contains 13 residues. CDR1 LGHNA and CDR2 YNFKEQ come from the germline V gene. In DNA, the CDR3 is TGTGCCAGCAGCCAAGATATAGTAGACACCATATATTTT. Protein: CASSQDIVDTIYF.

The chain is built from TRBV6-5 and TRBJ2-7, with a weak D call TRBD1 (5 bases). Trimming removed 5 bases from V and 2 bases from J, with 13 bases in between. This CDR3 has 14 residues. The germline gives CDR1 MNHEY, CDR2 SVGAGI. The CDR3 loop is CASSTNRKTYEQYF. The CDR3 coding sequence is TGTGCCAGCAGTACCAACAGGAAGACCTACGAGCAGTACTTC.

About this clone: One end of the junction fails to match germline, which may point to a read error. Other DNA sequences from this sample encode an identical CDR3 as well. This CDR3 reads CASRRDRSSNTEAFF. The CDR3 coding sequence is TGTGCTAGCAGGAGGGACAGGTCTTCGAACACTGAAGCTTTCTTT. The chain has TRBV6-5 and TRBJ1-1; 8 nucleotides align to TRBD1. Per the germline V gene, CDR1 is MNHEY and CDR2 is SVGAGI. CDR3 length equals 15 residues.

The rearrangement joins TRBV7-2 to TRBJ1-1; possibly TRBD1 for D (5 bases). The germline CDR1 and CDR2 sequences are SGHTA and FQGNSA. The CDR3 totals 14 residues. The V and J ends lost 5 bases and 3 bases respectively, with 13 bases between them. CDR3 loop: CASSQDAGYTEAFF. As DNA, the CDR3 is TGTGCCAGCAGCCAGGACGCAGGGTACACTGAAGCTTTCTTT.

The CDR3 nucleotides read TGCGCCAGCAGCTCAAGGACAGGACGCGACACCGGGGAGCTGTTTTTT. Its protein product is CASSSRTGRDTGELFF. V gene TRBV5-1 combines with J gene TRBJ2-2; 7 nucleotides align to TRBD1. This CDR3 is built from 16 residues. The germline V gene encodes CDR1 SGHRS and CDR2 YFSETQ. V lost 3 bases, J lost 3 bases, and 8 bases stayed unmatched.

CDR3 sequence reads: CASSLGGGGAFGEQFF. In nucleotides, the CDR3 is TGTGCCAGCAGCTTAGGGGGCGGGGGGGCCTTCGGTGAGCAGTTCTTC. The gene calls are TRBV11-1 and TRBJ2-1; 9 nucleotides agree with TRBD2. CDR1 and CDR2 (germline): SGHAT, FQDESV (reference sequence). The CDR3 sequence is 16 residues long. V shed 1 base, J shed 9 bases, and the junction held 10 bases outside the gene matches.

J is TRBJ2-3 and V is TRBV30; 13 positions match TRBD2. V lost 3 bases, J lost 4 bases, and 1 base stayed unmatched. The CDR3 totals 14 residues. Germline lookup yields CDR1 GTSNPN and CDR2 SVGIG (reference sequence). As DNA, the CDR3 is TGTGCCTGGAGACTAGCGGGGGGGCCAGATACGCAGTATTTT. Amino acids: CAWRLAGGPDTQYF.

This clone has a single count. The V call is TRBV30, the J call TRBJ2-7; D call uncertain. Germline V gene sequence: CDR1 GTSNPN, CDR2 SVGIG (reference sequence). Trimming stripped 3 bases from V and 4 bases from J, with 7 bases between. CDR3 size: 11 residues. Here the CDR3 reads CAWSDSYEQYF. CDR3 in DNA: TGTGCCTGGAGCGATTCATACGAGCAGTACTTC.

The chain has TRBV14 and TRBJ1-4, with a weak D call TRBD1 (6 bases). The V and J ends lost 3 bases and 8 bases respectively, with 16 bases between them. Germline V CDR1 and CDR2: SGHDN, FVKESK. The CDR3 sequence is 15 residues long. CDR3 in amino acids: CASSHRRERGEKLFF. The CDR3 DNA reads as TGTGCCAGCAGCCACCGCAGGGAGAGGGGGGAAAAACTGTTTTTT.

In its sample, this clone was seen once. This rearrangement joins TRBV4-1 to TRBJ1-5; D possibly corresponds to TRBD1 (5 bases). V lost 1 base and J lost 2, with 15 bases in between. The CDR3 consists of 17 residues. Germline CDR1 reads MGHRA; CDR2 reads YSYEKL. CDR3 nucleotide sequence: TGCGCCAGCAGCCAAGTGGGGGTCGGGGGGGGCAATCAGCCCCAGCATTTT. Amino acid sequence: CASSQVGVGGGNQPQHF.

The chain uses TRBV7-9 and TRBJ2-7; TRBD2 might be the D (6 bases). Germline CDR1 reads SEHNR; CDR2 reads FQNEAQ (reference sequence). This CDR3 is built from 17 residues. Trimming removed 4 bases at V and 2 bases at J, with 21 bases between. CDR3 region: CASSYSQRGGTPYEQYF. CDR3 in DNA: TGTGCCAGCAGCTACTCGCAAAGGGGCGGGACTCCCTACGAGCAGTACTTC. Using reference TRBV7-9 and TRBJ2-7 for the parts outside the CDR3, the full variable domain is DTGVSQNPRHKITKRGQNVTFRCDPISEHNRLYWYRQTLGQGPEFLTYFQNEAQLEKSRLLSDRFSAERPKGSFSTLEIQRTEQGDSAMYLCASSYSQRGGTPYEQYFGPGTRLTVT.

This clone is a singleton in its sample. This CDR3 is CASSPPGRFYEQYF. CDR3 coding DNA: TGTGCCAGCAGCCCTCCGGGACGGTTCTACGAGCAGTACTTC. The chain is built from TRBV5-4 and TRBJ2-7, with D perhaps being TRBD1 or TRBD2 (5 bases each). The CDR3 contains 14 residues. V lost 4 bases to trimming and J lost 3 bases, with 14 bases between them. Germline lookup yields CDR1 SGHNT and CDR2 YYREEE (reference sequence).

Here the CDR3 reads CASSNGQVSGNTIYF. The CDR3 DNA is TGTGCCAGCAGTAATGGACAGGTCTCTGGAAACACCATATATTTT. V usage is TRBV6-6 and J usage is TRBJ1-3, with 7 bases that match TRBD1. The CDR3 has 15 residues. V lost 5 bases to trimming and J lost 0 bases; unmatched junction nucleotides: 4. Germline V gene data show CDR1 as MNHNY and CDR2 as SVGAGI (reference sequence).

The chain carries TRBV29-1 and TRBJ2-7; 9 bases are shared with TRBD1. This CDR3 contains 13 residues. With 5 bases clipped from V and 2 bases from J, the junction kept 4 bases outside the gene matches. Germline V gives CDR1 SQVTM, CDR2 ANQGSEA. The CDR3 DNA is TGCAGCGTTCAGGACAGGGGAACCTACGAGCAGTACTTC. Amino acids: CSVQDRGTYEQYF.

This clone was picked up one time. The V call is TRBV30, the J call TRBJ2-6, with TRBD1 matching 8 bases. V was clipped by 3 bases and J by 2 bases; unmatched bases: 12. The CDR3 runs 18 residues. In germline, CDR1 is GTSNPN, CDR2 SVGIG (reference sequence). The CDR3 region has the DNA TGTGCCTGGAGCGATATCGGCAGGGGGCTAACTGGGGCCAACGTCCTGACTTTC. Encoded protein: CAWSDIGRGLTGANVLTF.

This clone has only one observation. The chain carries TRBV5-1 and TRBJ2-2, with unresolved D. The germline gives CDR1 SGHRS, CDR2 YFSETQ. The CDR3 has 12 amino acids. Trimming removed 0 bases at V and 6 bases at J, with 3 bases between. CDR3 bases: TGCGCCAGCAGCTTGGAGGCCGGGGAGCTGTTTTTT. This encodes CASSLEAGELFF.

The rearrangement joins TRBV11-2 to TRBJ1-4, with 9 bases matching TRBD1. V was pared by 2 bases and J by 8 bases, with 6 bases of the junction left unmatched. This CDR3 has 15 amino acids. Germline CDR1 is SGHAT and CDR2 is FQNNGV. The CDR3 DNA reads as TGTGCCAGCAGCTTATGGACAGGGGAGAACGAAAAACTGTTTTTT. This sequence encodes CASSLWTGENEKLFF.

The chain combines TRBV10-2 with TRBJ2-1, with 7 bases fitting TRBD2. CDR1 WSHSY and CDR2 SAAADI come from the germline V gene. The CDR3 length is 15 residues. Unmatched junction bases numbered 5, after V lost 6 bases and J lost 0 bases. In nucleotides, the CDR3 is TGCGCCAGCAGAGCAAGCGGGGACTCCTACAATGAGCAGTTCTTC. This codes for CASRASGDSYNEQFF.

The chain couples TRBV6-1 to TRBJ2-7; D is unclear. Germline V gene data show CDR1 as MNHNS and CDR2 as SASEGT. V was cut by 3 bases and J by 3 bases, with 6 bases left in between. The CDR3 contains 12 residues. The chain's CDR3 is CASSDHLYEQYF. CDR3 coding DNA: TGTGCCAGCAGTGACCATCTCTACGAGCAGTACTTC.

This chain links TRBV2 with TRBJ1-5; maybe TRBD1 (5 bases). V was shortened by 7 bases and J by 6 bases, with 16 bases between the two germline ends. Germline-derived CDR1 and CDR2 are SNHLY and FYNNEI. The CDR3 length is 14 residues. The CDR3 reads CASNQGGVGQPQHF. Written as DNA, the CDR3 is TGTGCCAGCAATCAAGGAGGGGTAGGTCAGCCCCAGCATTTT.

For the CDR3, the DNA is TGCGCCAGCAGTGAAGGATCTCGGCCCTATGGCTACACCTTC. Amino acids: CASSEGSRPYGYTF. The genes are TRBV10-1 and TRBJ1-2; D is uncertain. The V gene's germline CDR1 is WNHNN and CDR2 SYGVQD (reference sequence). V dropped 3 bases and J dropped 4 bases, with 12 bases sitting between them. The CDR3 contains 14 residues.

The J gene is TRBJ2-3, the V gene TRBV7-3, with D perhaps TRBD1 (6 bases). This CDR3 contains 12 residues. Germline-derived CDR1 and CDR2 are SGHTA and FQGTGA. The V gene lost 5 bases and the J gene lost 9 bases, with 12 bases spanning the gap. This CDR3 reads CASSAPQGTQYF. The CDR3 DNA follows: TGTGCCAGCAGCGCACCACAGGGAACGCAGTATTTT.

The chain is built from TRBV5-1 and TRBJ2-3; 7 bases are a match to TRBD1. J was trimmed by 1 base and V by 4 bases; bases with no gene match: 3. The length of the CDR3 is 14 residues. The V gene's germline CDR1 is SGHRS and CDR2 YFSETQ. This CDR3 reads CASSLDRGTDTQYF. In DNA form, the CDR3 reads TGCGCCAGCAGCCTCGACAGGGGCACAGATACGCAGTATTTT.

This clone was observed a few times. The chain combines TRBV19 with TRBJ1-6; 8 bases align to TRBD1. CDR3 length: 14 residues. J gave up 9 bases and V 10 bases, and 11 bases lay outside the gene matches. Germline CDR1 is LNHDA and CDR2 is SQIVND (reference sequence). CDR3 residues: CATRLRGLGSPLHF. The CDR3 DNA reads as TGTGCCACCCGGCTCAGGGGGCTCGGTTCACCCCTCCACTTT.

Only one count was recorded for this clone. The V gene is TRBV29-1, the J gene TRBJ2-7; D not certain. The CDR3 is 13 residues long. V lost 6 bases, J lost 2 bases, and 14 bases lay in between. Germline loops: CDR1 SQVTM, CDR2 ANQGSEA. CDR3 residues: CSVERATTYEQYF. CDR3 coding DNA: TGCAGCGTAGAAAGGGCCACAACCTACGAGCAGTACTTC.

The J gene is TRBJ1-2, the V gene TRBV23-1; 8 nucleotides agree with TRBD1. TRBV23-1 is placed among ORFs of uncertain function. Germline trimming cut 11 bases from V and 1 base from J; bases unmatched to any gene: 9. The CDR3 runs to 14 residues. The CDR3 sequence: CACKTGGLNYGYTF. DNA for the CDR3: TGCGCCTGCAAAACAGGGGGGCTTAACTATGGCTACACCTTC.

The chain employs TRBV6-5 and TRBJ2-7, with D perhaps assigned TRBD1 or TRBD2 (5 bases each). Germline values: CDR1 MNHEY, CDR2 SVGAGI. The CDR3 spans 15 residues. V lost 2 bases to trimming and J lost 2 bases, with 13 bases between them. CDR3 region: CASSYEGLGAYEQYF. CDR3 nucleotides: TGTGCCAGCAGTTACGAGGGGCTGGGGGCCTACGAGCAGTACTTC.

The J gene is TRBJ1-2, the V gene TRBV10-3, with no clear D. From germline, CDR1 is ENHRY and CDR2 SYGVKD. This CDR3 is built from 15 residues. The V end lost 0 bases, the J end lost 5 bases, and 13 bases lay between the germline ends. CDR3 loop: CAISESTGVSYGYTF. The CDR3 DNA is TGTGCCATCAGTGAGTCTACCGGCGTCTCTTATGGCTACACCTTC.